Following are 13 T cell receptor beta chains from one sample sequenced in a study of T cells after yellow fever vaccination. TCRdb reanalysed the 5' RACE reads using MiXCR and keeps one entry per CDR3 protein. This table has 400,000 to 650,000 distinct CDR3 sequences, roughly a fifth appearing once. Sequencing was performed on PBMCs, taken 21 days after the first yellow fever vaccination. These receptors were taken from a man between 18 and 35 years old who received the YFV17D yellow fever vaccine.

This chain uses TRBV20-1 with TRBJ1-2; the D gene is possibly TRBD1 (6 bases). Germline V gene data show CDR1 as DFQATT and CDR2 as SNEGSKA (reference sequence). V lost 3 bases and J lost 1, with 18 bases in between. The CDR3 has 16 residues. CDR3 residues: CSASALRDTFNYGYTF. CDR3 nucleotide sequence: TGCAGTGCTAGCGCGCTCCGGGACACATTTAACTATGGCTACACCTTC.

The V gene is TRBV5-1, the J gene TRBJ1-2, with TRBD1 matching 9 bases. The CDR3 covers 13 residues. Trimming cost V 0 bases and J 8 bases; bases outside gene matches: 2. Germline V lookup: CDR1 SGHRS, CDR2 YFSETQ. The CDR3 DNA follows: TGCGCCAGCAGCTTGGGACAGGGGGAAGGCTACACCTTC. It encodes CASSLGQGEGYTF.

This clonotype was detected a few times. CDR3 sequence: CASARTDTQYF. CDR3 in DNA: TGTGCCAGCGCCCGCACAGATACGCAGTATTTT. The chain is built from TRBV2 and TRBJ2-3, with D unclear. The CDR3 contains 11 residues. Germline V gene lookup returns CDR1 SNHLY and CDR2 FYNNEI. V shed 8 bases and J shed 1 base, with 4 bases lying between them.

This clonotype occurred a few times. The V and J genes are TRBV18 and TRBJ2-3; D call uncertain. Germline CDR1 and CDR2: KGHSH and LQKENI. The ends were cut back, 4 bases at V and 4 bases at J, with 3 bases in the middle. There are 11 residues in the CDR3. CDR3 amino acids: CASSQSDTQYF. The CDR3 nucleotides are TGTGCCAGCTCACAATCAGATACGCAGTATTTT. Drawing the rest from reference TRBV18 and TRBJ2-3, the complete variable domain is NAGVMQNPRHLVRRRGQEARLRCSPMKGHSHVYWYRQLPEEGLKFMVYLQKENIIDESGMPKERFSAEFPKEGPSILRIQQVVRGDSAAYFCASSQSDTQYFGPGTRLTVL.

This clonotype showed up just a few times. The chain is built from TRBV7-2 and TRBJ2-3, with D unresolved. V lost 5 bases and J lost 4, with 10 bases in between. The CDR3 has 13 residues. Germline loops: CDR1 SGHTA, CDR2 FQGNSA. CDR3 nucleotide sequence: TGTGCCAGCAGCCCCCGTCCCCCAGATACGCAGTATTTT. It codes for CASSPRPPDTQYF.

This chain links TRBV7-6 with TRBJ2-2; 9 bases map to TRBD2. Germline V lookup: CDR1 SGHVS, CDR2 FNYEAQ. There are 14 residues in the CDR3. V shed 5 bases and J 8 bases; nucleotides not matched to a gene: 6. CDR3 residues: CASSPSSGEGELFF. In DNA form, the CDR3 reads TGTGCCAGCAGCCCGTCTAGCGGGGAGGGGGAGCTGTTTTTT.

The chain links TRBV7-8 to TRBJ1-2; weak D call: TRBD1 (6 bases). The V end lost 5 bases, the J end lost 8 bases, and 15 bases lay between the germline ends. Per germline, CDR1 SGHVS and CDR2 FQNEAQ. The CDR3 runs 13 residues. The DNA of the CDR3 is TGTGCCAGCAGCGTTACAGGGTGGCTGGGCTACACCTTC. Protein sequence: CASSVTGWLGYTF.

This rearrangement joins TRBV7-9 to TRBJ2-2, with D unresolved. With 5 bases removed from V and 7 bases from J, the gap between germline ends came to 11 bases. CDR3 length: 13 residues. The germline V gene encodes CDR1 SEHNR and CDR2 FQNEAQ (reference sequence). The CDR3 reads CASSPRSSGELFF. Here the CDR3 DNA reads TGTGCCAGCAGCCCCAGAAGCAGCGGGGAGCTGTTTTTT.

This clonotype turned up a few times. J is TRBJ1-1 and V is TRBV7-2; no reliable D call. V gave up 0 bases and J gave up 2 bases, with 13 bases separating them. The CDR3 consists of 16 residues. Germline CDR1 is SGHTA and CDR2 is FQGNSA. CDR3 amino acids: CASSLAPPGRNTEAFF. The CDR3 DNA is TGTGCCAGCAGCTTAGCGCCCCCGGGCCGAAACACTGAAGCTTTCTTT.

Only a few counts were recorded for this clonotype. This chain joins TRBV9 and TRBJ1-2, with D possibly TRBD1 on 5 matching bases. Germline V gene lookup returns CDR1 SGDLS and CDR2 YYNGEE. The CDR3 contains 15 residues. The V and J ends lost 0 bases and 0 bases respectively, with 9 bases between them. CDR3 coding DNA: TGTGCCAGCAGCGTAGGACAGCGGACTAACTATGGCTACACCTTC. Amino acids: CASSVGQRTNYGYTF.

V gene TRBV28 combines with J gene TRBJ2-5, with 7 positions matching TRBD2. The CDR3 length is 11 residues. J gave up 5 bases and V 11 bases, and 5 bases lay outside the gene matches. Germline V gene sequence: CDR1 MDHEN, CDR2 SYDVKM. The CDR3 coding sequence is TGTGCCGGGGGGGGATGGGAGACCCAGTACTTC. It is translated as CAGGGWETQYF.

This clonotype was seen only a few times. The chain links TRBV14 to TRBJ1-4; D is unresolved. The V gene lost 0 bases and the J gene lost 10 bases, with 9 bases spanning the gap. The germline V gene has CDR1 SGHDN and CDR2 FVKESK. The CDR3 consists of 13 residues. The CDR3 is CASSQDEAGKLFF. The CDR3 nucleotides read TGTGCCAGCAGCCAAGATGAGGCGGGAAAACTGTTTTTT. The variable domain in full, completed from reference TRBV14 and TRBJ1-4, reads EAGVTQFPSHSVIEKGQTVTLRCDPISGHDNLYWYRRVMGKEIKFLLHFVKESKQDESGMPNNRFLAERTGGTYSTLKVQPAELEDSGVYFCASSQDEAGKLFFGSGTQLSVL.

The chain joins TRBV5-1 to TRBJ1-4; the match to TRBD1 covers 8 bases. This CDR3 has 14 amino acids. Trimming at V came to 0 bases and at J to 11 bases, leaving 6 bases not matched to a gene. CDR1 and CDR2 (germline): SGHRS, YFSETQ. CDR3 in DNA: TGCGCCAGCAGCTTGGTTGGACAGGGTTCGAAACTGTTTTTT. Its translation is CASSLVGQGSKLFF.